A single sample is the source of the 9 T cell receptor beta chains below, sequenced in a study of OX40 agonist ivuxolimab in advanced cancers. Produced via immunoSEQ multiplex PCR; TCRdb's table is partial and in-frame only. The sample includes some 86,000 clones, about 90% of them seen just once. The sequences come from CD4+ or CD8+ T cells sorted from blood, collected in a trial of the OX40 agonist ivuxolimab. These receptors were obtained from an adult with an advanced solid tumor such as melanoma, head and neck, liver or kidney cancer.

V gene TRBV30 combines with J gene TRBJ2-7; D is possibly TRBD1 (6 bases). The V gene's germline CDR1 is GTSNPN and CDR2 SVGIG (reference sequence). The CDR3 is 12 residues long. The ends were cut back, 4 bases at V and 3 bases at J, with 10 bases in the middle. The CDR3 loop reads CAWKIQGYEQYF. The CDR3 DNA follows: TGTGCCTGGAAGATACAGGGCTACGAGCAGTACTTC.

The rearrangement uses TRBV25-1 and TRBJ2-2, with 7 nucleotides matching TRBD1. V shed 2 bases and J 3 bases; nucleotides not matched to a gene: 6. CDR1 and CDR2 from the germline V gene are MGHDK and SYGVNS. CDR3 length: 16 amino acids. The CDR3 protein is CASSESRGTYTGELFF. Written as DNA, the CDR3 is TGTGCCAGCAGTGAAAGCAGGGGGACGTACACCGGGGAGCTGTTTTTT.

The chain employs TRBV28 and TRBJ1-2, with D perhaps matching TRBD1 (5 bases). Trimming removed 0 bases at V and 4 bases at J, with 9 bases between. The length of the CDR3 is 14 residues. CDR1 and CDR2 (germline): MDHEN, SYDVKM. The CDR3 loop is CASSLWGGVYGYTF. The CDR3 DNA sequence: TGTGCCAGCAGTTTATGGGGGGGTGTCTATGGCTACACCTTC.

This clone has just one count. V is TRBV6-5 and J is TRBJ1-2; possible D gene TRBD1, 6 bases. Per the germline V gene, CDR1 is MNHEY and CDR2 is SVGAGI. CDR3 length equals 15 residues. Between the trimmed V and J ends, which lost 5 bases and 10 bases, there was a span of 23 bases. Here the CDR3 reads CASSMTGQTSFHYTF. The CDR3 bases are TGTGCCAGCAGTATGACAGGCCAGACTTCCTTTCACTACACCTTC.

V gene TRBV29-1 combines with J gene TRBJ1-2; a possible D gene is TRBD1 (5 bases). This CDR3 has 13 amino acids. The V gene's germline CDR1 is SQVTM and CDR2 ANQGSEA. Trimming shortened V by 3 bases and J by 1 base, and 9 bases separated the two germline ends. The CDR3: CSVDRAYNYGYTF. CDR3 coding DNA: TGCAGCGTTGACAGGGCATATAACTATGGCTACACCTTC.

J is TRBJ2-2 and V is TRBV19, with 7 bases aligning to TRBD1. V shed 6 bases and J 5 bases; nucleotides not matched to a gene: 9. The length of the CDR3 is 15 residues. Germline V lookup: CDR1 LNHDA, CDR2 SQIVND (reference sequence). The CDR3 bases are TGTGCCAGTAGCCTCGTCGCAGGGGGAACCGGGGAGCTGTTTTTT. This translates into CASSLVAGGTGELFF.

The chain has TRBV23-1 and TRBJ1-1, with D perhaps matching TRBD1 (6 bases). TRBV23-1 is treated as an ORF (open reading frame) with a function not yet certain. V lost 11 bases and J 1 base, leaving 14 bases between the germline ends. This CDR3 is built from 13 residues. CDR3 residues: CAGGPGQNTEAFF. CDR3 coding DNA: TGCGCCGGAGGTCCGGGACAGAACACTGAAGCTTTCTTT.

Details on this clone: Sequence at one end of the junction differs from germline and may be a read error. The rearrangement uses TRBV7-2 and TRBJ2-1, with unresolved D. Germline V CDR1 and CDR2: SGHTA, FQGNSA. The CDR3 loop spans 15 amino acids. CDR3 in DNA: TGTGCCAGCAGGGATTATATTACCTCCAACAATGAGCAGTTCTTC. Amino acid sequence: CASRDYITSNNEQFF.

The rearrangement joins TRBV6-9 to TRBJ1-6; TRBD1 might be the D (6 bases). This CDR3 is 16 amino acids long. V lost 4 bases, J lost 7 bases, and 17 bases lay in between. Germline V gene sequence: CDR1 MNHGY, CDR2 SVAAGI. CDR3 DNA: TGTGCCAGCAGTTGGATGAGGACAGCTTTCAATTCACCCCTCCACTTT. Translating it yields CASSWMRTAFNSPLHF.